This TCR beta chain was retrieved from a study of Graves' ophthalmopathy and Graves' hyperthyroidism. This clonotype was seen many times. Amplification of the TCR beta CDR3 regions used RNA transcripts (as template). Second-round multiplex PCR came after first-round RT-PCR with HTBI primers. TCRdb analysed the multiplex PCR reads with MiXCR anew, one entry per CDR3 protein. The data show 900,000 to 1,200,000 distinct CDR3 sequences, with about 40% seen just once and around 10% held by the top ten. This clonotype was sampled from an adult man with Graves' hyperthyroidism. Input material: peripheral blood or thyroid tissue (not recorded which).

The CDR3 is CASSLRQASSYEQYF. For the CDR3, the DNA is TGTGCCAGCAGTTTACGGCAGGCTAGCTCCTACGAGCAGTACTTC. V gene TRBV12-3 or TRBV12-4 combines with J gene TRBJ2-7, with D unresolved. CDR3 length: 15 residues. V lost 2 bases to trimming and J lost 0 bases, with 11 bases between them.